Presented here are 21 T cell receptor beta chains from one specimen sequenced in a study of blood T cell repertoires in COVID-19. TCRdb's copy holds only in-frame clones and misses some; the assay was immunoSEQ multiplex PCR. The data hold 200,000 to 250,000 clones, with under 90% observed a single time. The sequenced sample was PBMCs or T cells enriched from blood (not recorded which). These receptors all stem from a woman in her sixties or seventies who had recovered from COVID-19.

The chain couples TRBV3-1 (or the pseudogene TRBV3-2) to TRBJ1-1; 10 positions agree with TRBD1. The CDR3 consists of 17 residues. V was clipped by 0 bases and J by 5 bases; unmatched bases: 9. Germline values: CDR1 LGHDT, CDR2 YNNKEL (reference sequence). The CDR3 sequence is CASSQEVWGTGETEAFF. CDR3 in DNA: TGTGCCAGCAGCCAAGAAGTCTGGGGGACAGGGGAGACTGAAGCTTTCTTT.

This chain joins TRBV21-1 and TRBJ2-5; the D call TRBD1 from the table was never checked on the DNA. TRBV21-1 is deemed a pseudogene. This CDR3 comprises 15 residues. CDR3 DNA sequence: TGTGCCAGCAGTCGAGGACAGGGAAAAGAAGAGACCCAGTACTTC. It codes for CASSRGQGKEETQYF.

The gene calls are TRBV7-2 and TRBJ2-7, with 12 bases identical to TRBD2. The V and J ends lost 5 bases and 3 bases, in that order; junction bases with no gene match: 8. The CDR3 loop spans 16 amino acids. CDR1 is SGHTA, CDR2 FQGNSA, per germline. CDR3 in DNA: TGTGCCAGCAGCACTAGACTAGCGGGGGATAACTACGAGCAGTACTTC. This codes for CASSTRLAGDNYEQYF.

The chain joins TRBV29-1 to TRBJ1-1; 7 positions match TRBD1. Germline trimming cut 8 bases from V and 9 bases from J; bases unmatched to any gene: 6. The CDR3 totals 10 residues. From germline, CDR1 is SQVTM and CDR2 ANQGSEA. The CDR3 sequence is CSSRDSQAFF. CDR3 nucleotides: TGCAGCTCCCGGGACAGCCAAGCTTTCTTT.

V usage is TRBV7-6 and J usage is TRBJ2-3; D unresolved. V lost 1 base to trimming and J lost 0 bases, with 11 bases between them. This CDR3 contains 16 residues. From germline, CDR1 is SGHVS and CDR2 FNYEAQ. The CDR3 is CASSLGAHSSTDTQYF. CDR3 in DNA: TGTGCCAGCAGCTTAGGTGCCCACAGTAGCACAGATACGCAGTATTTT.

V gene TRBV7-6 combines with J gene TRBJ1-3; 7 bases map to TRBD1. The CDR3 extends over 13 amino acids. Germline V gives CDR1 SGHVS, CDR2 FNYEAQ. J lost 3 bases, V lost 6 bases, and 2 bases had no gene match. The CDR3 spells CASSNRGGNTIYF. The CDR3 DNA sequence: TGTGCCAGCAGTAACAGGGGTGGAAACACCATATATTTT.

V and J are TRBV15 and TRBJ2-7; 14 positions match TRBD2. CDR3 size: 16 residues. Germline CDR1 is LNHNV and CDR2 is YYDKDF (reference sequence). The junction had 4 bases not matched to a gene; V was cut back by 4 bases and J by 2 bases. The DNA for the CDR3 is TGTGCCACCAGCATAGGGACTAGCGGGAGACCCTACGAGCAGTACTTC. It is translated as CATSIGTSGRPYEQYF.

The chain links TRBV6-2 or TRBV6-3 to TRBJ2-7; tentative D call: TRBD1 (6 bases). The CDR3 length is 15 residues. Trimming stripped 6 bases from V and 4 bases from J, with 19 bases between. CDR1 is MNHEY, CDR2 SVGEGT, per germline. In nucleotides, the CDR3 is TGTGCCAGCAGCTCACAGGGCCCTTCCTCGTACGAGCAGTACTTC. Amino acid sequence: CASSSQGPSSYEQYF.

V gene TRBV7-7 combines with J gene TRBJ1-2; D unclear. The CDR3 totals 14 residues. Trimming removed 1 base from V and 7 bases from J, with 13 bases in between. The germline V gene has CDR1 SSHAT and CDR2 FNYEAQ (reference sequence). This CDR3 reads CASSLGPGLLGYTF. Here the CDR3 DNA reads TGTGCCAGCAGCTTAGGTCCAGGCCTACTTGGCTACACCTTC.

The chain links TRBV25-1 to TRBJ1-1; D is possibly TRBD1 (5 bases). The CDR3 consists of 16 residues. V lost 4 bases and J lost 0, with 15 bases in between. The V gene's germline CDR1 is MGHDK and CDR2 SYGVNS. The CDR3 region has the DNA TGTGCCAGCAGTGGGGTAGGGGCGACGATGAACACTGAAGCTTTCTTT. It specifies CASSGVGATMNTEAFF.

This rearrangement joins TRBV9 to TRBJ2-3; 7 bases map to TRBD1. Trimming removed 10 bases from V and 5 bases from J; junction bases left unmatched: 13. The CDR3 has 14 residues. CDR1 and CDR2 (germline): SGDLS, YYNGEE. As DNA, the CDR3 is TGTGCCGGTTCTTCGGGACAGCCCTTAGATACGCAGTATTTT. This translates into CAGSSGQPLDTQYF.

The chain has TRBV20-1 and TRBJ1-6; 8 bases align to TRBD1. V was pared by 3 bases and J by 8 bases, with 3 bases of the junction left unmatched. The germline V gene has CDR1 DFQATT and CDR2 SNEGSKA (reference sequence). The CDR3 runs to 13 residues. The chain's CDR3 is CSASAGGDSPLHF. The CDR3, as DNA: TGCAGTGCTAGTGCAGGGGGCGATTCACCCCTCCACTTT.

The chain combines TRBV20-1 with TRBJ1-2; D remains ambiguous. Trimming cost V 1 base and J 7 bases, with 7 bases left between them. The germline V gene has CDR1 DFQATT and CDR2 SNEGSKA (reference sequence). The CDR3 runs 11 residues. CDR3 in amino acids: CSARGGPGYTF. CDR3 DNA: TGCAGTGCTAGAGGCGGGCCTGGCTACACCTTC.

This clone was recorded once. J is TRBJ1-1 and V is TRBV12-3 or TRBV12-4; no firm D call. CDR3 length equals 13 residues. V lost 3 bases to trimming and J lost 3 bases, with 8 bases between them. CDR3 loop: CASSFREDTEAFF. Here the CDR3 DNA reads TGTGCCAGCAGTTTTCGGGAGGACACTGAAGCTTTCTTT.

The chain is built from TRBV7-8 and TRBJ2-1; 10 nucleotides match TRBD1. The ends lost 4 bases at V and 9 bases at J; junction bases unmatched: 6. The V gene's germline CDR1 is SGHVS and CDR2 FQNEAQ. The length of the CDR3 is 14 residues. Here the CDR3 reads CASSSPRTGGEQFF. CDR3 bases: TGTGCCAGCAGCTCTCCCCGGACAGGGGGTGAGCAGTTCTTC.

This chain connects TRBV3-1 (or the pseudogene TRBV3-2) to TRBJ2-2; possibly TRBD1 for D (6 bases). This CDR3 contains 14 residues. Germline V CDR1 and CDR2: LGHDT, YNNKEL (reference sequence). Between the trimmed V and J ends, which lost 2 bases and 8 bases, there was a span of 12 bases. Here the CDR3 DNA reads TGTGCCAGCAGCCAAACTGGGGGCCCAGGGGAGCTGTTTTTT. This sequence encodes CASSQTGGPGELFF.

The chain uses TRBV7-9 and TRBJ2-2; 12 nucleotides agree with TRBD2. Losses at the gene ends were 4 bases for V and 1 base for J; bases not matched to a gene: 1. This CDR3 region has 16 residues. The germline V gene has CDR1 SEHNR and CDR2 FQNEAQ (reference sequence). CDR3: CASSSGLAGNTGELFF. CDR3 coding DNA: TGTGCCAGCAGCTCGGGACTAGCGGGGAACACCGGGGAGCTGTTTTTT.

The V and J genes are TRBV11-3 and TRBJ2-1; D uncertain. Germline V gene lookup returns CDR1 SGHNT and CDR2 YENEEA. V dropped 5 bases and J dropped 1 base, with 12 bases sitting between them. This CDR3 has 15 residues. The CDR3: CASSETDASYNEQFF. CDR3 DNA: TGTGCCAGCAGCGAGACTGACGCATCCTACAATGAGCAGTTCTTC.

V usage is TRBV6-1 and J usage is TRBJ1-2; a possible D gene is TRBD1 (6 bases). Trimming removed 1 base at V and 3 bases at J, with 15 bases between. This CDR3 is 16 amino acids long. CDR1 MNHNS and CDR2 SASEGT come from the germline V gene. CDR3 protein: CASSEEFGGNHYGYTF. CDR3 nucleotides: TGTGCCAGCAGTGAAGAGTTTGGGGGCAACCACTATGGCTACACCTTC.

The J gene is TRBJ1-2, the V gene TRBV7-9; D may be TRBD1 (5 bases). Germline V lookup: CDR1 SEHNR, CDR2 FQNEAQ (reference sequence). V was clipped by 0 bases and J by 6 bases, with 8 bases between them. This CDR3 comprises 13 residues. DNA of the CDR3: TGTGCCAGCAGCTTAGCCCAGGGAAATGGCTACACCTTC. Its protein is CASSLAQGNGYTF.

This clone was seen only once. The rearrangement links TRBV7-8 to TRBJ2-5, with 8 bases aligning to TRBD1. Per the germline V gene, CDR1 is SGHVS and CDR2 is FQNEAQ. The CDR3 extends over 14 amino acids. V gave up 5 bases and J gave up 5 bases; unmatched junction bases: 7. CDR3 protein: CASSQVQGAETQYF. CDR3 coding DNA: TGTGCCAGCAGCCAAGTCCAGGGGGCGGAGACCCAGTACTTC.